Listed below are T cell receptor beta chains from one sample, sequenced in a study of identical twins. One entry per CDR3 protein results from TCRdb running MiXCR on the 5' RACE reads. Of roughly 720,000 distinct CDR3 sequences in the sample, 15% to 20% were seen once. The same sample was also studied in work on T cells expressing NK-cell markers.

Sequenced sample: PBMCs. The receptors were gathered from a woman under 30 in good health. Both conserved end residues are part of each CDR3. The D gene is left open where the match is weak. Clone size is not always given. Where it is, it says once, few, many or a class for expanded clones.

D gene | J gene | V gene | clone size | CDR3 DNA | CDR3 protein
TRBD2 | TRBJ2-1 | TRBV5-1 | NA | TGCGCCAGCAGCCCAATGCGTAGCGGGGGAGTCTACAATGAGCAGTTCTTC | CASSPMRSGGVYNEQFF
NA | TRBJ2-3 | TRBV29-1 | few | TGCAGCGTTGCTAACAGGACTAGCACAGATACGCAGTATTTT | CSVANRTSTDTQYF
NA | TRBJ1-2 | TRBV20-1 | NA | TGCAGTGCTGAACGGTCGGGGGACAAAGGCTATGGCTACACCTTC | CSAERSGDKGYGYTF
NA | TRBJ2-5 | TRBV19 | few | TGTGCCAGTAGTATATTAGGGGGGGCCCAGTACTTC | CASSILGGAQYF
NA | TRBJ1-1 | TRBV3-1 | once | TGTGCCAGCAGCCAAGGATGGGGGTTGGGCACTGAAGCTTTCTTT | CASSQGWGLGTEAFF
TRBD1 | TRBJ2-2 | TRBV6-2/TRBV6-3 | few | TGTGCCAGCAGAGTAGCCGGACAGGCGACAACGAACACCGGGGAGCTGTTTTTT | CASRVAGQATTNTGELFF
TRBD1 | TRBJ1-2 | TRBV20-1 | few | TGCAGTGCTAGACCTTGGGACAGGGCGACCTATGGCTACACCTTC | CSARPWDRATYGYTF
TRBD1 | TRBJ2-2 | TRBV2 | NA | TGTGCCAGCAGCGCCATCGGGACAGGGAGAAACACCGGGGAGCTGTTTTTT | CASSAIGTGRNTGELFF
TRBD1 | TRBJ2-5 | TRBV7-6 | NA | TGTGCCAGCAGCAAGAGACAGGGATGGGAGGAGACCCAGTACTTC | CASSKRQGWEETQYF
NA | TRBJ1-4 | TRBV29-1 | few | TGCAGCGTTAGAGTACAGGGACGGGATGAAAAACTGTTTTTT | CSVRVQGRDEKLFF
NA | TRBJ2-1 | TRBV5-5 | NA | TGTGCCAGCAGCTTGGGAAACAGACACAATGAGCAGTTCTTC | CASSLGNRHNEQFF
NA | TRBJ1-1 | TRBV7-2 | few | TGTGCCAGCAGTCAAGCAGGGGTGAACACTGAAGCTTTCTTT | CASSQAGVNTEAFF
NA | TRBJ2-7 | TRBV18 | NA | TGTGCCAGCTCACCAATCAGCGGGTACGAGCAGTACTTC | CASSPISGYEQYF
TRBD2 | TRBJ2-3 | TRBV4-3 | NA | TGCGCCAGCAGCCAGGCCATAGCGGGCCCCACAGATACGCAGTATTTT | CASSQAIAGPTDTQYF
NA | TRBJ2-5 | TRBV18 | NA | TGTGCCAGCTCACCAGGTGGACAGCTGAACCAAGAGACCCAGTACTTC | CASSPGGQLNQETQYF
TRBD1 | TRBJ2-5 | TRBV7-2 | NA | TGTGCCAGCAGCTGGGGACAGGGGGTAACAGAGACCCAGTACTTC | CASSWGQGVTETQYF
NA | TRBJ2-5 | TRBV12-3/TRBV12-4 | few | TGTGCCAGCAGTTTTTACGGGTGGGGGGAGACCCAGTACTTC | CASSFYGWGETQYF
NA | TRBJ1-6 | TRBV14 | NA | TGTGCCAGCAGCCAAGGTGCAGGGGAAGACTCACCCCTCCACTTT | CASSQGAGEDSPLHF
TRBD2 | TRBJ2-2 | TRBV6-5 | few | TGTGCCAGCAGTTACTCTAAGCGGGGGCACACCGGGGAGCTGTTTTTT | CASSYSKRGHTGELFF
NA | TRBJ1-2 | TRBV21-1 | NA | TGTGCCAGCAGCAAAGTCCCGGGAGGGAGAGTCCGCTACACCTTC | CASSKVPGGRVRYTF
NA | TRBJ2-1 | TRBV20-1 | NA | TGCAGTGCTAGAGATGGACAGCGGGGTTACAATGAGCAGTTCTTC | CSARDGQRGYNEQFF
TRBD1 | TRBJ1-6 | TRBV4-2 | few | TGTGCCAGCAGCCAGACAGGGGAAGATTCACCCCTCCACTTT | CASSQTGEDSPLHF
NA | TRBJ1-2 | TRBV29-1 | NA | TGCAGCGTTGAAGATCTTTTGGGCAGCTATGGCTACACCTTC | CSVEDLLGSYGYTF
TRBD2 | TRBJ2-1 | TRBV7-9 | NA | TGTGCCAGCAGCTGGGGGACTAGCGGGATGAGTGAGCAGTTCTTC | CASSWGTSGMSEQFF
NA | TRBJ2-1 | TRBV18 | NA | TGTGCCAGCTCTCCAACGACTCGGGACAATGAGCAGTTCTTC | CASSPTTRDNEQFF
NA | TRBJ2-7 | TRBV29-1 | few | TGCAGCGTTGAAACGGGACAAGCCTACGAGCAGTACTTC | CSVETGQAYEQYF
NA | TRBJ1-1 | TRBV6-5 | few | TGTGCCAGCAGATATCAGACGAACACTGAAGCTTTCTTT | CASRYQTNTEAFF
TRBD1 | TRBJ1-5 | TRBV12-3/TRBV12-4 | NA | TGTGCCAGCAGTTTACAACGACAGGGGAATCAGCCCCAGCATTTT | CASSLQRQGNQPQHF
NA | TRBJ1-5 | TRBV3-1 | NA | TGTGCCAGCAGCAACCGAGACAGTAGCAATCAGCCCCAGCATTTT | CASSNRDSSNQPQHF
TRBD2 | TRBJ2-1 | TRBV10-2 | few | TGCGCCAGCAGTCCCCGGCCTAGCGGGAGGGGTGAGCAGTTCTTC | CASSPRPSGRGEQFF
NA | TRBJ2-3 | TRBV3-1 | NA | TGTGCCAGCAGCCAAGATGAGGACGGATCCACAGATACGCAGTATTTT | CASSQDEDGSTDTQYF
NA | TRBJ2-6 | TRBV5-1 | NA | TGCGCCAGCAGCTTGGGATTGTGGTCCTCTAGGGCCAACGTCCTGACTTTC | CASSLGLWSSRANVLTF
NA | TRBJ2-1 | TRBV5-1 | few | TGCGCCAGCAGCTTGGTGGGGGGCGACAACAATGAGCAGTTCTTC | CASSLVGGDNNEQFF
NA | TRBJ2-5 | TRBV7-2 | many | TGTGCCAGCAGCCGCCTGACAGCTCAAGAAACCCAGTACTTC | CASSRLTAQETQYF
TRBD2 | TRBJ2-2 | TRBV5-1 | few | TGCGCCAGCAGATACCTAGCGGGGAACACCGGGGAGCTGTTTTTT | CASRYLAGNTGELFF
NA | TRBJ2-3 | TRBV5-1 | few | TGCGCCAGCAGAGGGGCAGGGGTCTCCACAGATACGCAGTATTTT | CASRGAGVSTDTQYF
NA | TRBJ2-3 | TRBV4-3 | few | TGCGCCAGCAGCCAAGATCTGGGGGGTCCCACAGATACGCAGTATTTT | CASSQDLGGPTDTQYF
NA | TRBJ2-1 | TRBV5-1 | NA | TGCGCCAGCAGCCGGCTAGCGAGTGTCCTGAATGAGCAGTTCTTC | CASSRLASVLNEQFF
TRBD1 | TRBJ2-7 | TRBV5-1 | many | TGCGCCAGCAGCTTGGTGAGGACAGGGGTCTACGAGCAGTACTTC | CASSLVRTGVYEQYF
NA | TRBJ2-2 | TRBV7-2 | few | TGTGCCAGCAGCCCCCCAGCAGGCGGGGAGCTGTTTTTT | CASSPPAGGELFF
NA | TRBJ1-2 | TRBV5-5 | few | TGTGCCAGCAGCGCGGACGTAGGCTATGGCTACACCTTC | CASSADVGYGYTF